This TCR beta chain was sequenced for a study of T-cell memory formation after mild COVID-19. From germline, CDR1 is MNHEY and CDR2 SVGEGT. The CDR3 length is 14 residues. With 2 bases removed from V and 4 bases from J, the gap between germline ends came to 9 bases. TCRdb fed the 5' RACE reads into MiXCR, producing one record per CDR3 protein. The data show tens of thousands of distinct CDR3 sequences, roughly 12% seen once. This clonotype showed up just once. The chain combines TRBV6-2 or TRBV6-3 with TRBJ1-5; D is unresolved. The sequencing input was PBMCs or a T cell subset sorted from them (not recorded which). The source is a man aged 18 to 29 who had mild COVID-19 (a few samples of this study predate the infection). Cell type and time point are not known. The chain's CDR3 is CASSYISGNQPQHF. CDR3 coding DNA: TGTGCCAGCAGTTACATTTCGGGGAATCAGCCCCAGCATTTT.